Reported below is one TCR beta chain. J gave up 5 bases and V 2 bases, and 6 bases lay outside the gene matches. CDR3 length: 15 residues. Germline V CDR1 and CDR2: MNHEY, SVGAGI. Profiled with immunoSEQ multiplex PCR; TCRdb holds only in-frame clones, not every one. Of about 76,000 clones listed, around 90% are singletons. This entry is derived from a study of control samples from healthy donors and cancer patients. The V and J genes are TRBV6-5 and TRBJ2-3; 8 bases map to TRBD2. Sequencing was performed on PBMCs. The receptor comes from a woman aged 50 to 60 with colorectal cancer. This chain's CDR3 is CASSYAGTSGDTQYF. CDR3 bases: TGTGCCAGCAGTTACGCCGGGACTAGTGGAGATACGCAGTATTTT.